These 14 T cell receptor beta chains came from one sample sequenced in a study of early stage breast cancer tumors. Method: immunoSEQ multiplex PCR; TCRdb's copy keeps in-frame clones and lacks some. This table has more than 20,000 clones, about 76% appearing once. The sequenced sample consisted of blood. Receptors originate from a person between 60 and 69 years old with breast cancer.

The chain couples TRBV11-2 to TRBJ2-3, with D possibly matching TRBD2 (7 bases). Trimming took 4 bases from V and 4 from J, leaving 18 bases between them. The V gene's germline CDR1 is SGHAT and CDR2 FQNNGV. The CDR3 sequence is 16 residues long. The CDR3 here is CASSSSWGGASDTQYF. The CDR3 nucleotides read TGTGCCAGCAGCTCTTCATGGGGGGGCGCCTCAGATACGCAGTATTTT. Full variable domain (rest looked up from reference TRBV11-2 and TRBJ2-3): EAGVAQSPRYKIIEKRQSVAFWCNPISGHATLYWYQQILGQGPKLLIQFQNNGVVDDSQLPKDRFSAERLKGVDSTLKIQPAKLEDSAVYLCASSSSWGGASDTQYFGPGTRLTVL.

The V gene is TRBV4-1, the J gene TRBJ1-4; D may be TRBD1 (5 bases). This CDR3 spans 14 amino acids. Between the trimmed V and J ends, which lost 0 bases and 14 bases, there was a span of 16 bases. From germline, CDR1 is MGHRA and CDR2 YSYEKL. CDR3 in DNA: TGCGCCAGCAGCCAAGAACCGCTCTGGGGGGGGCTGTTTTTT. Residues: CASSQEPLWGGLFF.

For the CDR3, the DNA is TGTGCCCCAAGGACACAATACAATGAGCAGTTCTTC. Protein sequence: CAPRTQYNEQFF. This rearrangement joins TRBV2 to TRBJ2-1, with D perhaps TRBD1 (5 bases). Between the trimmed V and J ends, which lost 11 bases and 4 bases, there was a span of 12 bases. Germline lookup yields CDR1 SNHLY and CDR2 FYNNEI. This CDR3 has 12 amino acids.

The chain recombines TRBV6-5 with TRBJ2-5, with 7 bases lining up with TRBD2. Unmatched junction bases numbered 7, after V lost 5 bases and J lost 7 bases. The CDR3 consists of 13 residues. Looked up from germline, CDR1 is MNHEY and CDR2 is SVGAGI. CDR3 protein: CASSETTGGTQYF. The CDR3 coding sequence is TGTGCCAGCAGTGAGACGACGGGGGGGACCCAGTACTTC.

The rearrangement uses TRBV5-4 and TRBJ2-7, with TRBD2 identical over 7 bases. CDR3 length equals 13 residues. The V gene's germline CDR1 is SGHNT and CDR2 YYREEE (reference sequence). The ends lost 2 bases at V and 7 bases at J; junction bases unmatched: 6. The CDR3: CASSFWVGGEQYF. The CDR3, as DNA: TGTGCCAGCAGCTTCTGGGTGGGGGGGGAGCAGTACTTC. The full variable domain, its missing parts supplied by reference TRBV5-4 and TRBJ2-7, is ETGVTQSPTHLIKTRGQQVTLRCSSQSGHNTVSWYQQALGQGPQFIFQYYREEENGRGNFPPRFSGLQFPNYSSELNVNALELDDSALYLCASSFWVGGEQYFGPGTRLTVT.

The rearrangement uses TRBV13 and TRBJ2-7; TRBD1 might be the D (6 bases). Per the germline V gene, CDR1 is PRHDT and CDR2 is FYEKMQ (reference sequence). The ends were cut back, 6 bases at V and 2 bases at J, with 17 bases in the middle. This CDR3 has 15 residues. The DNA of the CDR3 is TGTGCCAGCAGTCTTTCAGGGGATTTTCCCTACGAGCAGTACTTC. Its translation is CASSLSGDFPYEQYF.

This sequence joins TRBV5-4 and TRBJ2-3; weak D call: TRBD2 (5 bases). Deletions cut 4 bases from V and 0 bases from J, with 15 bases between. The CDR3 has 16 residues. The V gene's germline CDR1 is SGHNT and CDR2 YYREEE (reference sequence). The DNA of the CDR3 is TGTGCCAGCAGCCCACGCGGAGGACTTAGCACAGATACGCAGTATTTT. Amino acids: CASSPRGGLSTDTQYF.

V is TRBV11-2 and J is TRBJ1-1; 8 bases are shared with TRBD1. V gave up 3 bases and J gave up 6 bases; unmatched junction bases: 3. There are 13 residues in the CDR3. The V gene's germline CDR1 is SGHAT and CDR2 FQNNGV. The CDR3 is CASSFSDRAEAFF. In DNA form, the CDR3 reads TGTGCCAGCAGCTTTTCGGACAGGGCTGAAGCTTTCTTT.

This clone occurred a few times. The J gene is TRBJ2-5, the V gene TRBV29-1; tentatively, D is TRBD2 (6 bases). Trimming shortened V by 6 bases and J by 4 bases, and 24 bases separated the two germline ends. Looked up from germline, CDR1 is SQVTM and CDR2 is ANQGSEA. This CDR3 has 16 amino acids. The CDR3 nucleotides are TGCAGCGTACTCGGACGTGGGGGAGGCGGTCTAGAGACCCAGTACTTC. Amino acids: CSVLGRGGGGLETQYF.

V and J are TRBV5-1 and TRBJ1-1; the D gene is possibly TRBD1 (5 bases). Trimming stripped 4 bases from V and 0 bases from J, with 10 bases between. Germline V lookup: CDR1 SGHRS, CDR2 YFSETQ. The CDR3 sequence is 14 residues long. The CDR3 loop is CASSIGQMNTEAFF. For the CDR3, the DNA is TGCGCCAGCAGCATAGGACAAATGAACACTGAAGCTTTCTTT.

CDR3 bases: TGTGCCAGCAGTGTAGGCCAGTACAATGAGCAGTTCTTC. Encoded protein: CASSVGQYNEQFF. The chain uses TRBV2 and TRBJ2-1; no reliable D call. This CDR3 has 13 amino acids. The germline V and J ends were trimmed by 4 bases and 4 bases, with 8 bases remaining between them. In germline, CDR1 is SNHLY, CDR2 FYNNEI.

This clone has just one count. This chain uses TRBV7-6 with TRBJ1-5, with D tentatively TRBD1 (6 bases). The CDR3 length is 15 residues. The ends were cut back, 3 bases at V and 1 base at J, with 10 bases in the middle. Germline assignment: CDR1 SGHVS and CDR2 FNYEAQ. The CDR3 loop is CASSLGASSNQPQHF. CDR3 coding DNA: TGTGCCAGCAGCTTGGGGGCCTCGAGCAATCAGCCCCAGCATTTT.

The CDR3 protein is CASSLGQGVYEQYF. The CDR3 nucleotides are TGTGCCAGCAGTTTGGGACAGGGAGTCTACGAGCAGTACTTC. The gene calls are TRBV6-5 and TRBJ2-7; 9 nucleotides match TRBD1. This CDR3 comprises 14 residues. Germline loops: CDR1 MNHEY, CDR2 SVGAGI. After removal of 4 bases from V and 3 bases from J, the junction contained 4 bases not matched to a gene.

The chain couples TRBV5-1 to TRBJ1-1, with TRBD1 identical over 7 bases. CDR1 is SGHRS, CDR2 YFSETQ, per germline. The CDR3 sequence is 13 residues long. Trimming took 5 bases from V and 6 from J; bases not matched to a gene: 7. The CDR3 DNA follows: TGCGCCAGCAGGAGGGGGCGTAACCCTGAAGCTTTCTTT. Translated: CASRRGRNPEAFF.